What follows are 12 T cell receptor beta chains derived from one specimen sequenced in a study of blood T cells in healthy people across ages. The second PCR ran roughly 6 to 11 cycles with a sample-barcoded 5' primer and J-beta primers. TCRdb reprocessed the 5' RACE reads via MiXCR and lists one record per CDR3 protein. The sample contains around 620,000 distinct CDR3 sequences, 25% to 30% of which appear only once. Sample: blood. The origin of the receptors is a woman aged 70-85 years in good health.

V is TRBV20-1 and J is TRBJ2-5, with TRBD1 matching over 7 bases. The V and J ends lost 5 bases and 4 bases, in that order; junction bases with no gene match: 10. Germline CDR1 and CDR2: DFQATT and SNEGSKA (reference sequence). The CDR3 spans 14 residues. CDR3 DNA sequence: TGCAGTGCTGATCCAGGGGGTGCGCGAGAGACCCAGTACTTC. This translates into CSADPGGARETQYF.

The chain links TRBV12-3 or TRBV12-4 to TRBJ1-2; perhaps TRBD1 as D (5 bases). The CDR3 totals 13 residues. V was pared by 6 bases and J by 7 bases, with 15 bases between. The chain's CDR3 is CASSRAVVPGYTF. CDR3 coding DNA: TGTGCCAGCAGCAGGGCGGTTGTCCCTGGCTACACCTTC.

V is TRBV20-1 and J is TRBJ2-7; the D gene is possibly TRBD1 (6 bases). This CDR3 has 14 residues. The germline gives CDR1 DFQATT, CDR2 SNEGSKA (reference sequence). Trimming took off 2 bases at V and 3 bases at J, with 14 bases between the two ends. This CDR3 reads CSARFSGTNYEQYF. CDR3 coding DNA: TGCAGTGCTAGATTTTCCGGGACAAACTACGAGCAGTACTTC.

This clonotype was detected only a few times. This rearrangement joins TRBV6-1 to TRBJ1-2, with D possibly TRBD1 on 6 matching bases. Trimming shortened V by 2 bases and J by 4 bases, and 14 bases separated the two germline ends. CDR1 and CDR2 (germline): MNHNS, SASEGT. The CDR3 is made up of 15 amino acids. The CDR3 is CASSENRGQGYGYTF. Here the CDR3 DNA reads TGTGCCAGCAGTGAAAACCGGGGGCAAGGCTATGGCTACACCTTC.

V and J are TRBV28 and TRBJ2-5; 11 nucleotides agree with TRBD2. The CDR3 is 16 residues long. V lost 6 bases and J lost 0; bases outside the gene matches: 6. In germline, CDR1 is MDHEN, CDR2 SYDVKM. The CDR3 reads CASRTLAGGNQETQYF. CDR3 in DNA: TGTGCCAGCAGGACCCTAGCGGGGGGCAACCAAGAGACCCAGTACTTC.

As concerns this clonotype: The junction shows a germline mismatch at one end, possibly a read error. The chain uses TRBV6-2 or TRBV6-3 and TRBJ1-4; D remains unclear. CDR1 MNHEY and CDR2 SVGEGT come from the germline V gene. The CDR3 contains 13 residues. CDR3 DNA: TGCGCCAGCAAAATAGGACGGTCTGGAAAACTGTTTTTT. Protein product: CASKIGRSGKLFF.

This clonotype was observed a few times. The J gene is TRBJ2-7, the V gene TRBV2; D gene ambiguous. The CDR3 spans 11 residues. Germline CDR1 reads SNHLY; CDR2 reads FYNNEI. The germline V and J ends were trimmed by 8 bases and 1 base, with 6 bases remaining between them. Here the CDR3 DNA reads TGTGCCAGCGCCCCGTCCTACGAGCAGTACTTC. This translates into CASAPSYEQYF.

This clonotype turned up a few times. The chain links TRBV29-1 to TRBJ1-1, with D maybe TRBD1 (5 bases). Germline assignment: CDR1 SQVTM and CDR2 ANQGSEA. The V end lost 4 bases, the J end lost 10 bases, and 19 bases lay between the germline ends. The CDR3 is 13 amino acids. The CDR3 sequence: CSVAPGGARGAFF. CDR3 nucleotide sequence: TGCAGCGTTGCACCCGGGGGAGCTAGAGGAGCTTTCTTT.

This clonotype was counted a few times. Possible read error: a much larger clone is one base away. The chain carries TRBV5-1 and TRBJ1-5; the D is unclear. CDR1 is SGHRS and CDR2 is YFSETQ in the germline V gene. The CDR3 sequence is 14 residues long. The V end lost 0 bases, the J end lost 6 bases, and 10 bases lay between the germline ends. CDR3 residues: CASSLGGYGQPQHF. The CDR3 coding sequence is TGCGCCAGCAGCTTGGGAGGGTATGGTCAGCCCCAGCATTTT.

This clonotype was detected a few times. The J gene is TRBJ2-5, the V gene TRBV5-1; maybe TRBD1 (6 bases). The V and J ends lost 4 bases and 5 bases respectively, with 12 bases between them. This CDR3 spans 13 amino acids. CDR1 and CDR2 (germline): SGHRS, YFSETQ. CDR3: CASSDQGTETQYF. CDR3 DNA: TGCGCCAGCAGCGATCAGGGGACGGAGACCCAGTACTTC.

The V and J genes are TRBV25-1 and TRBJ1-4; 10 positions match TRBD1. Per germline, CDR1 MGHDK and CDR2 SYGVNS. The CDR3 length is 16 residues. The ends lost 4 bases at V and 1 base at J; junction bases unmatched: 3. In DNA form, the CDR3 reads TGTGCCAGCAGTGCGGGACAGGGGAGAACTAATGAAAAACTGTTTTTT. Its translation: CASSAGQGRTNEKLFF.

This clonotype has a handful of counts. The chain is built from TRBV20-1 and TRBJ2-7; possible D gene TRBD1, 6 bases. CDR3 length equals 13 residues. Germline loops: CDR1 DFQATT, CDR2 SNEGSKA (reference sequence). The V gene lost 2 bases and the J gene lost 7 bases, with 15 bases spanning the gap. The CDR3 DNA is TGCAGTGCTAGAATGACAGGCGTATCGGAGCAGTACTTC. It specifies CSARMTGVSEQYF.